Below, 18 T cell receptor beta chains from the same sample are listed, as sequenced in a study of blood T cell repertoires in COVID-19. Produced via immunoSEQ multiplex PCR; TCRdb's table is partial and in-frame only. The sample gives 100,000 to 150,000 clones, approximately 81% of which show up once; 1.4% to 1.5% is in the top ten. Material: peripheral blood. Every receptor here comes from a man aged 55 to 70 with acute or convalescent COVID-19.

The chain links TRBV7-9 to TRBJ1-1; tentative D call: TRBD1 (5 bases). V was pared by 4 bases and J by 6 bases, with 18 bases between. CDR1 SEHNR and CDR2 FQNEAQ come from the germline V gene (reference sequence). This CDR3 has 15 residues. CDR3 residues: CASSSTTEFVAEAFF. The CDR3 nucleotides read TGTGCCAGCAGCTCAACGACAGAGTTCGTCGCTGAAGCTTTCTTT.

The J gene is TRBJ2-5, the V gene TRBV5-4, with TRBD1 matching 8 bases. With V trimmed by 3 bases and J by 3 bases, 7 bases remained unmatched. Germline V gene data show CDR1 as SGHNT and CDR2 as YYREEE (reference sequence). CDR3 length: 15 amino acids. The CDR3 DNA reads TGTGCCAGCAGCTGGGGGACGGACAGGGAAGAGACCCAGTACTTC. Encoded protein: CASSWGTDREETQYF.

The chain combines TRBV30 with TRBJ1-2, with D maybe TRBD1 (5 bases). Germline V gene data show CDR1 as GTSNPN and CDR2 as SVGIG (reference sequence). This CDR3 has 14 residues. The V gene lost 2 bases and the J gene lost 0 bases, with 10 bases spanning the gap. The CDR3 DNA follows: TGTGCCTGGAGTTTCACAGGCACTAACTATGGCTACACCTTC. Translated: CAWSFTGTNYGYTF.

The CDR3 bases are TGTGCCAGTAGTCAGGGCAACAGGGAAGCTTTCTTT. Its translation is CASSQGNREAFF. The chain links TRBV19 to TRBJ1-1; possible D gene TRBD1, 5 bases. Germline V gene data show CDR1 as LNHDA and CDR2 as SQIVND (reference sequence). This CDR3 has 12 amino acids. V lost 5 bases and J 8 bases, leaving 12 bases between the germline ends.

This chain connects TRBV6-5 to TRBJ1-2; 8 bases are a match to TRBD1. Unmatched junction bases numbered 11, after V lost 6 bases and J lost 5 bases. CDR1 is MNHEY and CDR2 is SVGAGI in the germline V gene. The CDR3 length is 15 residues. The CDR3 DNA sequence: TGTGCCAGCAGGACAGGGGTGGTAGTTCAGTATGGCTACACCTTC. Protein sequence: CASRTGVVVQYGYTF.

The rearrangement links TRBV5-1 to TRBJ1-3; tentative D call: TRBD1 (5 bases). V was pared by 0 bases and J by 1 base, with 14 bases between. CDR3 size: 17 residues. The V gene's germline CDR1 is SGHRS and CDR2 YFSETQ. The CDR3 DNA reads TGCGCCAGCAGCTTGGTGGGGCGGCAGGAATCTGGAAACACCATATATTTT. Its protein is CASSLVGRQESGNTIYF.

This clone turned up a few times. The rearrangement links TRBV6-5 to TRBJ2-7; 8 positions match TRBD1. CDR3 length equals 15 residues. Per the germline V gene, CDR1 is MNHEY and CDR2 is SVGAGI. Germline trimming cut 6 bases from V and 1 base from J; bases unmatched to any gene: 8. The CDR3 DNA is TGTGCCAGCAGAAAGGGACAGGTAGTATCCTACGAGCAGTACTTC. This gives the protein CASRKGQVVSYEQYF.

V gene TRBV7-9 combines with J gene TRBJ2-7; 8 bases match TRBD1. CDR1 and CDR2 from the germline V gene are SEHNR and FQNEAQ (reference sequence). The CDR3 length is 12 residues. Germline trimming cut 5 bases from V and 4 bases from J; bases unmatched to any gene: 1. The DNA of the CDR3 is TGTGCCAGCAGCCGGACAGGGTACGAGCAGTACTTC. Its protein product is CASSRTGYEQYF.

This chain uses TRBV13 with TRBJ2-4, with TRBD2 matching 9 bases. The CDR3 runs to 19 residues. The V gene's germline CDR1 is PRHDT and CDR2 FYEKMQ (reference sequence). The V and J ends lost 0 bases and 1 base, in that order; junction bases with no gene match: 10. CDR3 sequence (DNA): TGTGCCAGCAGCTTAGGCCGGCGGGAGGGCCGGGTGGCCAAAAACATTCAGTACTTC. Translated: CASSLGRREGRVAKNIQYF.

This clone was seen only once. This sample includes further DNA sequences coding for the same CDR3. The J gene is TRBJ2-2, the V gene TRBV10-1; 12 bases are a match to TRBD2. Germline trimming cut 4 bases from V and 3 bases from J; bases unmatched to any gene: 6. The CDR3 consists of 17 residues. Germline loops: CDR1 WNHNN, CDR2 SYGVQD (reference sequence). The CDR3 loop reads CASSALAGGPDTGELFF. The CDR3 DNA follows: TGCGCCAGCAGTGCGCTAGCGGGGGGGCCGGACACCGGGGAGCTGTTTTTT.

The V gene is TRBV7-3, the J gene TRBJ2-7; the D gene is possibly TRBD1 (5 bases). Germline-derived CDR1 and CDR2 are SGHTA and FQGTGA. The germline V and J ends were trimmed by 2 bases and 3 bases, with 14 bases remaining between them. This CDR3 spans 15 amino acids. In DNA form, the CDR3 reads TGTGCCAGCAGCTTATGGCCAGGGCGCTTCTACGAGCAGTACTTC. Its translation is CASSLWPGRFYEQYF.

The chain is built from TRBV9 and TRBJ2-1; TRBD2 aligns across 14 bases. In germline, CDR1 is SGDLS, CDR2 YYNGEE. The CDR3 runs to 16 residues. V shed 4 bases, J shed 7 bases, and the junction held 7 bases outside the gene matches. The CDR3 DNA sequence: TGTGCCAGCAGCTCCAAGACTAGCGGGGGGGCGAATGAGCAGTTCTTC. It specifies CASSSKTSGGANEQFF.

The rearrangement uses TRBV6-5 and TRBJ1-3; tentative D call: TRBD1 (6 bases). The CDR3 contains 14 residues. Germline-derived CDR1 and CDR2 are MNHEY and SVGAGI. The V and J ends lost 7 bases and 0 bases respectively, with 10 bases between them. CDR3 sequence: CASNQQGSGNTIYF. The CDR3, as DNA: TGTGCCAGCAATCAACAGGGCTCTGGAAACACCATATATTTT.

This chain uses TRBV9 with TRBJ1-6, with TRBD1 identical over 7 bases. Unmatched junction bases numbered 4, after V lost 4 bases and J lost 3 bases. CDR1 is SGDLS, CDR2 YYNGEE, per germline. The CDR3 has 15 residues. The CDR3, as DNA: TGTGCCAGCAGCATCCGGGACAGCTATAATTCACCCCTCCACTTT. Amino acids: CASSIRDSYNSPLHF.

The chain has TRBV20-1 and TRBJ2-1, with 10 bases identical to TRBD2. V shed 3 bases and J 8 bases; nucleotides not matched to a gene: 7. Germline loops: CDR1 DFQATT, CDR2 SNEGSKA (reference sequence). This CDR3 has 14 amino acids. The CDR3: CSASRTSGRYEQFF. In DNA, the CDR3 is TGCAGTGCTAGTAGGACTAGCGGAAGGTATGAGCAGTTCTTC.

The rearrangement links TRBV24-1 to TRBJ1-4; 11 nucleotides match TRBD1. The CDR3 length is 15 residues. The V and J ends lost 3 bases and 7 bases, in that order; junction bases with no gene match: 3. The germline V gene encodes CDR1 KGHDR and CDR2 SFDVKD. The chain's CDR3 is CATSDAGTGGEKLFF. CDR3 nucleotide sequence: TGTGCCACCAGTGATGCCGGGACAGGGGGTGAAAAACTGTTTTTT.

The genes are TRBV3-1 (or the pseudogene TRBV3-2) and TRBJ2-2; 9 bases are shared with TRBD2. CDR3 length: 18 amino acids. CDR1 LGHDT and CDR2 YNNKEL come from the germline V gene (reference sequence). The J segment lost 4 bases and the V segment lost 0 bases, leaving 9 bases of the junction unmatched. CDR3 sequence: CASSQDVRRGGITGELFF. The DNA for the CDR3 is TGTGCCAGCAGCCAAGATGTGAGGCGGGGGGGAATCACCGGGGAGCTGTTTTTT.

The CDR3 here is CASSLGRGGPGDTQYF. The CDR3 DNA reads TGTGCCAGCAGCTTAGGGCGGGGGGGCCCTGGAGATACGCAGTATTTT. The J gene is TRBJ2-3, the V gene TRBV5-4, with 9 positions matching TRBD2. The CDR3 runs 16 residues. Per the germline V gene, CDR1 is SGHNT and CDR2 is YYREEE (reference sequence). The V segment lost 2 bases and the J segment 5 bases; nucleotides outside the gene matches: 9.